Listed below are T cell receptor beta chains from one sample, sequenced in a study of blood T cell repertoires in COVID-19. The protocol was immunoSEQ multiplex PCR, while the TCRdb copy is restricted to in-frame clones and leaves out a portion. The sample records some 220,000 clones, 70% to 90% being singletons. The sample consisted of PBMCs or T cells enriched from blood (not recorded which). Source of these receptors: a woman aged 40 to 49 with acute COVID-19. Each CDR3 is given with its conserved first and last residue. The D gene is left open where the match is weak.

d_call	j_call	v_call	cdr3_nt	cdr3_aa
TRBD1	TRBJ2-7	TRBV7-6	TGTGCCAGCAGCTTAGATGCCGACAGGGTGGTCAACGAGCAGTACTTC	CASSLDADRVVNEQYF
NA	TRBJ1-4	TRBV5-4	TGTGCCAGCAGCTGGGGGGGCGGACTTAATGAAAAACTGTTTTTT	CASSWGGGLNEKLFF
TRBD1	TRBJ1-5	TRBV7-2	TGTGCCAGCAGCTCCGATACAGGGGGCGGTCAGCCCCAGCATTTT	CASSSDTGGGQPQHF
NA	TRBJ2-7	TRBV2	TGTGCCAGCAGTACCCCACTACGTTTTGACGAGCAGTACTTC	CASSTPLRFDEQYF
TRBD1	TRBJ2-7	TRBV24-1	TGTGCCACCAGTCCCCGACAGGGCTACGAGCAGTACTTC	CATSPRQGYEQYF
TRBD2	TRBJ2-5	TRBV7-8	TGTGCCAGCAGCTTAGCTCTAGCGGGGAGACAAGAGACCCAGTACTTC	CASSLALAGRQETQYF
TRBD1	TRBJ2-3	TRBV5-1	TGCGCCACTTCGGAACAGGGGATAGATACGCAGTATTTT	CATSEQGIDTQYF
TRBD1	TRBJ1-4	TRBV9	TGTGCCAGCAGCACCCCCGGGACAGGAAATGAAAAACTGTTTTTT	CASSTPGTGNEKLFF
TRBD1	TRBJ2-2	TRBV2	TGTGCCAGCAAACCTGGGGACAGGGGGTTCTCCGGGGAGCTGTTTTTT	CASKPGDRGFSGELFF
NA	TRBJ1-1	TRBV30	TGTGCCCGACGGAGGGGAGGCCCTGGGGACACTGAAGCTTTCTTT	CARRRGGPGDTEAFF
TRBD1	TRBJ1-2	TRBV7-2	TGTGCCAGCAGCTTAGGGCTTCTTTCAGGGGGCTATGGCTACACCTTC	CASSLGLLSGGYGYTF